The source of this T cell receptor beta chain is a study of T cells in Graves' hyperthyroidism and ophthalmopathy. Study details: It was at initial diagnosis, before any treatment, that peripheral blood was collected.

CDR3 length equals 17 residues. Germline V CDR1 and CDR2: MNHEY, SVGAGI. V lost 2 bases to trimming and J lost 2 bases; unmatched junction nucleotides: 12. This clonotype was observed many times. Its antigen remains unknown. Study-level findings and limits: A median about 6.2 months before onset, the model predicted ophthalmopathy.

From RNA transcripts, TCR beta CDR3 regions were amplified. An initial round of RT-PCR targeting the TCR CDR3 relied on the HTBI primer set. TCRdb analysed the multiplex PCR reads with MiXCR anew, one entry per CDR3 protein. Counted here are fewer than 250,000 distinct CDR3 sequences, approximately 23% occurring once; the ten biggest clones make up around 40%. This TCR was recovered from a woman between 40 and 55 years old with Graves' ophthalmopathy. The V and J genes are TRBV6-5 and TRBJ2-7; 7 bases line up with TRBD2. Source material: blood. For the CDR3, the DNA is TGTGCCAGCAGTTACGGTACGGGGGGATCTAGTACCTACGAGCAGTACTTC. This translates into CASSYGTGGSSTYEQYF.